The next 8 T cell receptor beta chains were all read from a single sample in a study of blood T cell repertoires in COVID-19. Measured with immunoSEQ multiplex PCR; TCRdb has only the in-frame clones, and not every one. The top ten hold 1.3% to 1.5% of the sample, which has tens of thousands of clones, roughly 90% seen once. The sequenced sample consisted of peripheral blood. Receptor source: a man in his fifties or sixties with acute or convalescent COVID-19.

The rearrangement links TRBV19 to TRBJ2-7, with TRBD2 identical over 13 bases. V shed 5 bases, J shed 2 bases, and the junction held 3 bases outside the gene matches. The CDR3 has 15 amino acids. Germline V gene data show CDR1 as LNHDA and CDR2 as SQIVND (reference sequence). CDR3 nucleotide sequence: TGTGCCAGTAGTGGAGGGACTAGCGGGACCTACGAGCAGTACTTC. It specifies CASSGGTSGTYEQYF.

As for this clone: At one boundary the junction diverges from the germline segment, which might be a read error. The rearrangement links TRBV6-4 to TRBJ2-1; D might be TRBD2 (6 bases). CDR3 length: 14 amino acids. Germline lookup yields CDR1 MRHNA and CDR2 SNTAGT. CDR3 bases: TGTGCCACCAGTCGCTCTTTACTAGCATCTGAGCAGTTCTTC. This sequence encodes CATSRSLLASEQFF.

The genes are TRBV4-2 and TRBJ2-3; TRBD1 might be the D (6 bases). V lost 0 bases and J 4 bases, leaving 14 bases between the germline ends. CDR1 is LGHNA and CDR2 is YNFKEQ in the germline V gene. The CDR3 extends over 16 amino acids. The CDR3 loop reads CASSQELGARSDTQYF. The CDR3 DNA follows: TGTGCCAGCAGCCAAGAGTTGGGGGCGAGATCAGATACGCAGTATTTT.

In this sample, this clone turned up a few times. The chain is built from TRBV7-3 and TRBJ1-3; 10 nucleotides match TRBD1. The CDR3 is 16 residues long. After removal of 0 bases from V and 2 bases from J, the junction contained 1 base not matched to a gene. The V gene's germline CDR1 is SGHTA and CDR2 FQGTGA. The CDR3 DNA reads TGTGCCAGCAGCTTAACCGGGACAGGGGCTGGAAACACCATATATTTT. This encodes CASSLTGTGAGNTIYF.

This clone was observed a few times. This rearrangement joins TRBV7-3 to TRBJ2-2, with a weak D call TRBD1 (5 bases). Trimming took off 5 bases at V and 4 bases at J, with 11 bases between the two ends. The CDR3 is made up of 14 amino acids. In germline, CDR1 is SGHTA, CDR2 FQGTGA. The CDR3, as DNA: TGTGCCAGCAGCAAACAGGACGGCACCGGGGAGCTGTTTTTT. Translated, it gives CASSKQDGTGELFF.

The chain carries TRBV10-3 and TRBJ2-7; 8 nucleotides line up with TRBD1. The V segment lost 6 bases and the J segment 5 bases; nucleotides outside the gene matches: 9. CDR1 ENHRY and CDR2 SYGVKD come from the germline V gene. This CDR3 region has 14 residues. CDR3 amino acids: CAISDVTGAHEQYF. The CDR3 bases are TGTGCCATCAGCGACGTGACAGGGGCACACGAGCAGTACTTC.

The chain combines TRBV5-4 with TRBJ2-1; 7 bases align to TRBD1. V shed 3 bases and J 4 bases; nucleotides not matched to a gene: 4. CDR1 is SGHNT, CDR2 YYREEE, per germline (reference sequence). The CDR3 has 14 amino acids. In nucleotides, the CDR3 is TGTGCCAGCAGCTCCGGGACAGTATACAATGAGCAGTTCTTC. Translation: CASSSGTVYNEQFF.

CDR3 amino acids: CASSLVGGRTLSSGNTIYF. CDR3 sequence (DNA): TGTGCCAGCAGCTTAGTCGGTGGTCGGACACTGAGCTCTGGAAACACCATATATTTT. The V and J genes are TRBV11-2 and TRBJ1-3; D might be TRBD1 (5 bases). Germline loops: CDR1 SGHAT, CDR2 FQNNGV. This CDR3 has 19 residues. Trimming took 1 base from V and 0 from J, leaving 19 bases between them.